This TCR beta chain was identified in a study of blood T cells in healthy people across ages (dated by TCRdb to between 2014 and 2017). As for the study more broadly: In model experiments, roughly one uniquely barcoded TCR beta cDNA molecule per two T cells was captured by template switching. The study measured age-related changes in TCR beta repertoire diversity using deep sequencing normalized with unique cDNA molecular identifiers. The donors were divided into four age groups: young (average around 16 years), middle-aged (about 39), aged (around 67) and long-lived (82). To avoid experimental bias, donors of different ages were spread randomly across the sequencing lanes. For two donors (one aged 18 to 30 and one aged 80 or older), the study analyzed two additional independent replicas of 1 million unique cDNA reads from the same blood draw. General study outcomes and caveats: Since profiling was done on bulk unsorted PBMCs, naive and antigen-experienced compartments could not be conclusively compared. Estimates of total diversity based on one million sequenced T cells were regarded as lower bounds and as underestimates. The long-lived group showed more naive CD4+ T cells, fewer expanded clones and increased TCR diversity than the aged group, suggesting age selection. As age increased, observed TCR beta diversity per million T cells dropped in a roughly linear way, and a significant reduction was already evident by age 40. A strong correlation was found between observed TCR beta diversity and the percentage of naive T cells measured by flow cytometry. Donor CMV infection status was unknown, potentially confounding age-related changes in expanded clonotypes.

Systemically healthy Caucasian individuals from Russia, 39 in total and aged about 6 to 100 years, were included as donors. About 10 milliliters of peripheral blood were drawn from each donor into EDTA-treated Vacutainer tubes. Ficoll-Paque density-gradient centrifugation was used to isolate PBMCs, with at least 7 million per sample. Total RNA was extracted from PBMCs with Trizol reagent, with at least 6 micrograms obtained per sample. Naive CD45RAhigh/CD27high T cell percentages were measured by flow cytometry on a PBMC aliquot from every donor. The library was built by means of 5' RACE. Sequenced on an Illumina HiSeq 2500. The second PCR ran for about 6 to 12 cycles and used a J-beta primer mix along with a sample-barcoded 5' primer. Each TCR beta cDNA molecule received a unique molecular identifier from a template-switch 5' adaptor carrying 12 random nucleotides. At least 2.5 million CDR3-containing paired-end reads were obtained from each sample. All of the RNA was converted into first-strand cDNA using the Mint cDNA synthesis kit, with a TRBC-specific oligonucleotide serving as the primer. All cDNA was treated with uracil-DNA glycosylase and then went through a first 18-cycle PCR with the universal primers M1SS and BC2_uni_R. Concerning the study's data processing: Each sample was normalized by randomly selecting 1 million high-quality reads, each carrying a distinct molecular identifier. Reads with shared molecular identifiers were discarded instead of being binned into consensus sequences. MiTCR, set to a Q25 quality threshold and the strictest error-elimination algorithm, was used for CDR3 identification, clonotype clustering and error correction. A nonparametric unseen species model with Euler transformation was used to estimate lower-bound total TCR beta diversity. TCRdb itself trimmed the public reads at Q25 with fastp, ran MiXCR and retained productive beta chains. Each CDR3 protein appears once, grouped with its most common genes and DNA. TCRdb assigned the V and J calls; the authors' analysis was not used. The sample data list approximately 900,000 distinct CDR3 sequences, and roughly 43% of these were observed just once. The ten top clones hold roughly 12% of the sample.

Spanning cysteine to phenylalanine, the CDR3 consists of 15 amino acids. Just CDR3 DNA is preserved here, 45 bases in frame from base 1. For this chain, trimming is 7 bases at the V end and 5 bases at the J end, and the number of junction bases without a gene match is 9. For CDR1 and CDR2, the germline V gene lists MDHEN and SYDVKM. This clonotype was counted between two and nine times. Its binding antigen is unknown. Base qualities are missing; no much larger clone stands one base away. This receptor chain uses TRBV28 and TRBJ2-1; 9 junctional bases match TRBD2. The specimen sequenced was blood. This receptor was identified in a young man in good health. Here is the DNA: TGTGCCAGCACCGGGGGACTAGCACATAACAATGAGCAGTTCTTC. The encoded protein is CASTGGLAHNNEQFF.